This T cell receptor beta chain originates from a study of metastatic and nonmetastatic thyroid tumors. Overall study findings and caveats: Significantly higher TCR beta diversity was reportedly seen in malignant thyroid tumors than benign nodules, in blood and tumor.

With respect to this clone: The antigen remains unidentified. At one boundary the junction diverges from the germline segment, which might be a read error.

Patients had received no treatment of any kind before thyroid surgery. TCRdb reprocessed the PCR reads using MiXCR. The sample lists 100,000 or so clones; more than 12% were seen once. The sequence derives from a female donor with papillary thyroid cancer or a benign thyroid nodule (not recorded which). Some clones in this sample may be carry-over from other donors' samples. The specimen sequenced was blood.

CDR3 in DNA: TGTGCCAGAAGTAAACGCTCTAGCGGGGGATCTTTC. This codes for CARSKRSSGGSF. This chain joins TRBV6-4 and TRBJ1-1; TRBD1 might be the D (5 bases). This CDR3 has 12 amino acids. In germline, CDR1 is MRHNA, CDR2 SNTAGT.